This passage covers 18 T cell receptor beta chains from one sample sequenced in a study of shared T cell receptors in the human thymus (dated by TCRdb to the early 2020s). Library method: the immunoSEQ multiplex PCR assay. The table was pulled from immuneACCESS by TCRdb, which kept in-frame rearrangements only. Such tables lose some clones; where checked, under half of the loss comes from unresolved V genes, and the rest has no known cause. The sample table shows 450,000 to 650,000 clones, and approximately 80% are seen once. In total, the top ten clones hold more than 0.01% of the sample. The same specimen was also included in a second study, on human thymus T cells.

The specimen was thymocytes. The source is a boy younger than two with a congenital heart defect. Donor details come from another sample of the same person, matched by shared clones.

This clone has only a few counts. This sequence joins TRBV29-1 and TRBJ2-5, with D maybe TRBD2 (5 bases). Trimming removed 4 bases from V and 1 base from J, with 13 bases in between. Germline CDR1 is SQVTM and CDR2 is ANQGSEA. The CDR3 is 14 amino acids. In DNA, the CDR3 is TGCAGCGTTGTATGTCGGACTGTCCAAGAGACCCAGTACTTC. Translated: CSVVCRTVQETQYF.

The chain combines TRBV28 with TRBJ1-4, with D maybe TRBD1 (6 bases). The germline V gene has CDR1 MDHEN and CDR2 SYDVKM. Trimming pared 2 bases from V and 7 bases from J, leaving 11 bases between. The CDR3 covers 14 residues. The CDR3 here is CASSLRGIGEKLFF. The CDR3 DNA follows: TGTGCCAGCAGTTTAAGGGGGATAGGTGAAAAACTGTTTTTT.

The chain carries TRBV30 and TRBJ2-5; 8 bases align to TRBD1. The CDR3 is 14 residues long. The V and J ends lost 0 bases and 2 bases, in that order; junction bases with no gene match: 2. The V gene's germline CDR1 is GTSNPN and CDR2 SVGIG (reference sequence). CDR3 DNA: TGTGCCTGGAGTGTACGGGACAGGCAAGAGACCCAGTACTTC. It yields the protein CAWSVRDRQETQYF. The full variable domain, in which reference TRBV30 and TRBJ2-5 provide the parts outside the CDR3, is SQTIHQWPATLVQPVGSPLSLECTVEGTSNPNLYWYRQAAGRGLQLLFYSVGIGQISSEVPQNLSASRPQDRQFILSSKKLLLSDSGFYLCAWSVRDRQETQYFGPGTRLLVL.

The rearrangement uses TRBV19 and TRBJ2-7; a possible D gene is TRBD1 (5 bases). Deletions cut 5 bases from V and 0 bases from J, with 11 bases between. Germline lookup yields CDR1 LNHDA and CDR2 SQIVND (reference sequence). The CDR3 length is 14 residues. Here the CDR3 reads CASSATGPSYEQYF. Written as DNA, the CDR3 is TGTGCCAGTAGTGCCACAGGACCCTCCTACGAGCAGTACTTC.

The gene calls are TRBV5-8 and TRBJ2-2, with 12 bases that match TRBD2. The CDR3 runs 17 residues. Germline V gene sequence: CDR1 SGHTS, CDR2 YDEGEE. V lost 5 bases, J lost 3 bases, and 8 bases stayed unmatched. CDR3 nucleotides: TGTGCCAGCAGTCTCCTAGCGGGAGGGCCCTACACCGGGGAGCTGTTTTTT. It is translated as CASSLLAGGPYTGELFF.

A few counts support this clone. This chain connects TRBV28 to TRBJ1-1; D perhaps matches TRBD1 (5 bases). Trimming removed 3 bases from V and 0 bases from J, with 14 bases in between. In germline, CDR1 is MDHEN, CDR2 SYDVKM. This CDR3 spans 16 amino acids. Here the CDR3 DNA reads TGTGCCAGCAGTTTGGGGGGATCCGACATGAACACTGAAGCTTTCTTT. This codes for CASSLGGSDMNTEAFF.

CDR3 nucleotides: TGTGCCAGCTCACCACTACGGCTAGCGCACCAAGAGACCCAGTACTTC. Protein sequence: CASSPLRLAHQETQYF. This chain uses TRBV18 with TRBJ2-5; possibly TRBD2 for D (6 bases). The V gene lost 1 base and the J gene lost 0 bases, with 12 bases spanning the gap. The CDR3 is 16 residues long. Per the germline V gene, CDR1 is KGHSH and CDR2 is LQKENI.

The rearrangement links TRBV5-8 to TRBJ2-3; D unclear. Germline V gene sequence: CDR1 SGHTS, CDR2 YDEGEE. The V end was cut by 0 bases, the J end by 4 bases, with 15 bases between. The CDR3 is 16 amino acids. Written as DNA, the CDR3 is TGTGCCAGCAGCTTGGTGGCCGTCCATCGTTCAGATACGCAGTATTTT. Amino acids: CASSLVAVHRSDTQYF.

CDR3 sequence reads: CASIDRGPVNEKLFF. CDR3 bases: TGTGCCAGCATCGACAGGGGGCCGGTTAATGAAAAACTGTTTTTT. The genes are TRBV2 and TRBJ1-4, with 10 bases identical to TRBD1. This CDR3 region has 15 residues. Germline V CDR1 and CDR2: SNHLY, FYNNEI. V trimming: 7 bases; J trimming: 4 bases; junction bases outside the gene matches: 6. Using reference TRBV2 and TRBJ1-4 for the parts outside the CDR3, the full variable domain is EPEVTQTPSHQVTQMGQEVILRCVPISNHLYFYWYRQILGQKVEFLVSFYNNEISEKSEIFDDQFSVERPDGSNFTLKIRSTKLEDSAMYFCASIDRGPVNEKLFFGSGTQLSVL.

The chain employs TRBV30 and TRBJ1-2, with D tentatively TRBD1 (5 bases). Germline loops: CDR1 GTSNPN, CDR2 SVGIG (reference sequence). The V gene lost 1 base and the J gene lost 1 base, with 22 bases spanning the gap. This CDR3 comprises 18 residues. As DNA, the CDR3 is TGTGCCTGGAGTGCTAGACAGACCCACAGAGGTCTTAACTATGGCTACACCTTC. Translation: CAWSARQTHRGLNYGYTF.

This sequence joins TRBV30 and TRBJ2-3, with 7 bases lining up with TRBD2. The CDR3 sequence is 16 residues long. V shed 0 bases and J 1 base; nucleotides not matched to a gene: 7. In germline, CDR1 is GTSNPN, CDR2 SVGIG (reference sequence). For the CDR3, the DNA is TGTGCCTGGAGTGTGGGGGGGACGTGTGGCACAGATACGCAGTATTTT. It encodes CAWSVGGTCGTDTQYF. Combining the CDR3 with reference TRBV30 and TRBJ2-3 gives the whole variable domain SQTIHQWPATLVQPVGSPLSLECTVEGTSNPNLYWYRQAAGRGLQLLFYSVGIGQISSEVPQNLSASRPQDRQFILSSKKLLLSDSGFYLCAWSVGGTCGTDTQYFGPGTRLTVL.

V gene TRBV7-9 combines with J gene TRBJ2-7; D ambiguous. The CDR3 has 12 amino acids. CDR1 and CDR2 from the germline V gene are SEHNR and FQNEAQ (reference sequence). V was shortened by 5 bases and J by 10 bases, with 15 bases between the two germline ends. CDR3 DNA: TGTGCCAGCAGCAACCCCCTTGAGGAACAGTACTTC. It is translated as CASSNPLEEQYF. The full variable domain, with the rest looked up from reference TRBV7-9 and TRBJ2-7, is DTGVSQNPRHKITKRGQNVTFRCDPISEHNRLYWYRQTLGQGPEFLTYFQNEAQLEKSRLLSDRFSAERPKGSFSTLEIQRTEQGDSAMYLCASSNPLEEQYFGPGTRLTVT.

The CDR3 is CASRQPPTSGSTVGELFF. In DNA, the CDR3 is TGTGCCAGCAGACAACCCCCCACTAGCGGGAGCACGGTCGGGGAGCTGTTTTTT. The chain uses TRBV6-4 and TRBJ2-2, with 11 bases matching TRBD2. This CDR3 region has 18 residues. J was trimmed by 7 bases and V by 6 bases; bases with no gene match: 16. The germline gives CDR1 MRHNA, CDR2 SNTAGT.

This clone appeared once. V is TRBV5-1 and J is TRBJ1-4, with D unresolved. CDR1 SGHRS and CDR2 YFSETQ come from the germline V gene. Between the trimmed V and J ends, which lost 4 bases and 5 bases, there was a span of 15 bases. This CDR3 is built from 15 residues. CDR3 region: CASSGPGEGNEKLFF. The CDR3 bases are TGCGCCAGCAGCGGCCCCGGGGAAGGGAATGAAAAACTGTTTTTT.

This chain connects TRBV28 to TRBJ1-5; 7 bases map to TRBD1. The germline V gene has CDR1 MDHEN and CDR2 SYDVKM. CDR3 length equals 14 residues. Trimming at V came to 8 bases and at J to 9 bases, leaving 13 bases not matched to a gene. CDR3: CASLRGGATRPQHF. The CDR3 bases are TGTGCCAGCCTCAGAGGGGGCGCGACTCGGCCCCAGCATTTT.

The J gene is TRBJ2-7, the V gene TRBV18; perhaps TRBD2 as D (7 bases). CDR1 and CDR2 from the germline V gene are KGHSH and LQKENI. CDR3 length: 16 residues. The V end lost 5 bases, the J end lost 4 bases, and 21 bases lay between the germline ends. The CDR3: CASSATAQGGEYEQYF. DNA of the CDR3: TGTGCCAGCTCAGCCACCGCACAGGGAGGGGAGTACGAGCAGTACTTC.

This rearrangement joins TRBV11-3 to TRBJ2-7, with a possible D match to TRBD2 (6 bases). The CDR3 runs to 15 residues. The germline V gene encodes CDR1 SGHNT and CDR2 YENEEA. V was cut by 3 bases and J by 0 bases, with 12 bases left in between. CDR3 sequence: CASSFGGGLSYEQYF. The CDR3 DNA reads as TGTGCCAGCAGCTTTGGGGGAGGCCTCTCCTACGAGCAGTACTTC. Full variable domain (outside the CDR3, taken from reference TRBV11-3 and TRBJ2-7): EAGVVQSPRYKIIEKKQPVAFWCNPISGHNTLYWYLQNLGQGPELLIRYENEEAVDDSQLPKDRFSAERLKGVDSTLKIQPAELGDSAVYLCASSFGGGLSYEQYFGPGTRLTVT.

The V and J genes are TRBV15 and TRBJ2-7, with 8 bases that match TRBD1. CDR1 and CDR2 from the germline V gene are LNHNV and YYDKDF (reference sequence). V lost 0 bases to trimming and J lost 2 bases; unmatched junction nucleotides: 6. The CDR3 length is 16 residues. The DNA of the CDR3 is TGTGCCACCAGCAGAGACCCGGGACAGGAGACCTACGAGCAGTACTTC. It encodes CATSRDPGQETYEQYF.